Below, 26 T cell receptor beta chains from the same sample are listed, as sequenced in a study of shared clonotypes between healthy human individuals. Measured with immunoSEQ multiplex PCR; TCRdb has only the in-frame clones, and not every one. The repertoire holds 950,000 to 1,100,000 clones, around 82% seen once, with roughly 0.55% in the top ten. Material: memory CD4+ T cells from PBMCs. Documented subset: CD45RA-negative fraction. Receptors were obtained from a man aged 18-30 years in good health. Some clones in this sample may be carry-over from other donors' samples.

The chain is built from TRBV7-6 and TRBJ1-1; D unclear. Germline assignment: CDR1 SGHVS and CDR2 FNYEAQ. The V and J ends lost 1 base and 0 bases respectively, with 9 bases between them. The CDR3 contains 15 residues. The CDR3: CASSLGTGMNTEAFF. The CDR3 nucleotides read TGTGCCAGCAGCTTAGGGACGGGCATGAACACTGAAGCTTTCTTT.

This clone was recorded a few times. This sequence joins TRBV4-3 and TRBJ1-4; 7 nucleotides match TRBD1. CDR3 size: 14 residues. Germline assignment: CDR1 LGHNA and CDR2 YSLEER. The V segment lost 1 base and the J segment 8 bases; nucleotides outside the gene matches: 4. This CDR3 reads CASSQGQGWEKLFF. CDR3 nucleotide sequence: TGCGCCAGCAGCCAAGGACAGGGTTGGGAAAAACTGTTTTTT.

The table lists this clone with a few counts. The V call is TRBV6-5, the J call TRBJ2-7; a possible D gene is TRBD2 (6 bases). The CDR3 contains 15 residues. Germline CDR1 is MNHEY and CDR2 is SVGAGI. V lost 6 bases and J lost 3, with 18 bases in between. The CDR3 reads CASSHQTSPVYEQYF. The CDR3 DNA reads as TGTGCCAGCAGCCACCAGACTAGTCCGGTCTACGAGCAGTACTTC.

This clone was detected once. The rearrangement links TRBV18 to TRBJ1-3; D gene uncertain. Trimming removed 2 bases at V and 3 bases at J, with 11 bases between. The germline V gene has CDR1 KGHSH and CDR2 LQKENI. The length of the CDR3 is 15 residues. The CDR3 spells CASSPSKSDGNTIYF. The CDR3 nucleotides are TGTGCCAGCTCACCATCAAAGTCAGATGGAAACACCATATATTTT.

To note about this clone: A much larger clone differs by one base, so this may be a read error. The chain has TRBV12-5 and TRBJ1-5; 7 bases line up with TRBD1. The better agreement between TRBJ2-3 and the DNA end casts doubt on the J call. The CDR3 loop spans 17 amino acids. The V gene's germline CDR1 is LGHNT and CDR2 FRNRAP. CDR3 nucleotide sequence: TGTGCTAGTGGTTTGGTACTCCAGGGACAGTTCAATCAGCCCCAGTATTTT. As protein: CASGLVLQGQFNQPQYF.

This clone was seen at least ten times. The chain carries TRBV11-3 and TRBJ2-2; TRBD2 agrees at 9 bases. The CDR3 runs 16 residues. Per germline, CDR1 SGHNT and CDR2 YENEEA. V was pared by 5 bases and J by 2 bases, with 6 bases of the junction left unmatched. This chain's CDR3 is CASSKGLAANTGELFF. The CDR3 bases are TGTGCCAGCAGCAAGGGACTAGCAGCCAACACCGGGGAGCTGTTTTTT.

This clone was observed once. The chain recombines TRBV5-1 with TRBJ1-4, with a weak D call TRBD1 (6 bases). Trimming shortened V by 1 base and J by 3 bases, and 13 bases separated the two germline ends. This CDR3 has 16 amino acids. Germline V gene lookup returns CDR1 SGHRS and CDR2 YFSETQ. DNA of the CDR3: TGCGCCAGCAGCTTGAGTCAGGGGCTGGCTAATGAAAAACTGTTTTTT. Translation gives CASSLSQGLANEKLFF.

V is TRBV15 and J is TRBJ1-4, with D possibly TRBD1 on 5 matching bases. Germline V gives CDR1 LNHNV, CDR2 YYDKDF (reference sequence). V was trimmed by 9 bases and J by 4 bases, leaving 21 bases between them. This CDR3 spans 16 amino acids. CDR3 residues: CATGRLVGGVNEKLFF. DNA of the CDR3: TGTGCCACGGGACGTTTGGTTGGAGGCGTTAATGAAAAACTGTTTTTT.

This clone appeared many times. The rearrangement uses TRBV14 and TRBJ1-2; D may be TRBD1 (5 bases). This CDR3 has 12 residues. Germline lookup yields CDR1 SGHDN and CDR2 FVKESK. V dropped 4 bases and J dropped 4 bases, with 7 bases sitting between them. In DNA, the CDR3 is TGTGCCAGCAGCCGCGGGGGCTATGGCTACACCTTC. Protein: CASSRGGYGYTF.

The count of this clone is one. The chain uses TRBV28 and TRBJ1-2; 9 nucleotides agree with TRBD1. From germline, CDR1 is MDHEN and CDR2 SYDVKM. The CDR3 extends over 13 amino acids. The V and J ends lost 10 bases and 3 bases, in that order; junction bases with no gene match: 6. CDR3: CAIFGTGHYGYTF. Here the CDR3 DNA reads TGTGCCATTTTCGGGACAGGGCACTATGGCTACACCTTC.

DNA of the CDR3: TGTGCCAGCACCCTCTCCCGAGCTAGAGAGCAGTTCTTC. Its protein is CASTLSRAREQFF. The rearrangement joins TRBV7-2 to TRBJ2-1, with D unclear. The CDR3 runs to 13 residues. The germline gives CDR1 SGHTA, CDR2 FQGNSA. Trimming removed 7 bases at V and 10 bases at J, with 17 bases between.

The V gene is TRBV2, the J gene TRBJ1-3; D gene uncertain. The germline CDR1 and CDR2 sequences are SNHLY and FYNNEI. V lost 7 bases, J lost 0 bases, and 10 bases lay in between. This CDR3 spans 14 amino acids. In nucleotides, the CDR3 is TGTGCCAGCATTTCTTGGGGCTCTGGAAACACCATATATTTT. Its protein is CASISWGSGNTIYF.

This chain joins TRBV4-3 and TRBJ2-3, with TRBD2 matching over 12 bases. Trimming removed 4 bases from V and 5 bases from J; junction bases left unmatched: 4. The germline V gene encodes CDR1 LGHNA and CDR2 YSLEER. CDR3 length: 15 residues. The CDR3: CASSRRLAGEDTQYF. The CDR3 DNA follows: TGCGCCAGCAGCCGCCGACTAGCGGGAGAAGATACGCAGTATTTT.

The rearrangement links TRBV9 to TRBJ2-1, with D perhaps matching TRBD2 (6 bases). The CDR3 spans 14 residues. The germline V gene encodes CDR1 SGDLS and CDR2 YYNGEE. The germline V and J ends were trimmed by 6 bases and 6 bases, with 16 bases remaining between them. The CDR3 protein is CASNQGTAANEQFF. The CDR3 coding sequence is TGTGCCAGCAACCAAGGGACTGCGGCCAATGAGCAGTTCTTC.

The CDR3 loop reads CASSLDGITDTQYF. CDR3 coding DNA: TGCGCCAGCAGCTTGGACGGGATCACAGATACGCAGTATTTT. The chain links TRBV5-1 to TRBJ2-3, with D possibly matching TRBD2 (5 bases). The CDR3 sequence is 14 residues long. With 0 bases removed from V and 2 bases from J, the gap between germline ends came to 7 bases. Germline V gene data show CDR1 as SGHRS and CDR2 as YFSETQ.

The rearrangement links TRBV28 to TRBJ2-3; 7 bases are shared with TRBD2. The V and J ends lost 6 bases and 1 base, in that order; junction bases with no gene match: 4. Looked up from germline, CDR1 is MDHEN and CDR2 is SYDVKM. CDR3 length: 14 residues. The CDR3 spells CASRPLAGTDTQYF. CDR3 bases: TGTGCCAGCAGACCGCTAGCGGGCACAGATACGCAGTATTTT.

V usage is TRBV5-1 and J usage is TRBJ1-6; D gene uncertain. Germline lookup yields CDR1 SGHRS and CDR2 YFSETQ. The CDR3 spans 13 residues. Trimming removed 5 bases from V and 7 bases from J, with 10 bases in between. The CDR3 sequence: CASRVSTNSPLHF. In DNA, the CDR3 is TGCGCCAGCAGGGTCAGTACGAATTCACCCCTCCACTTT.

V is TRBV19 and J is TRBJ2-7, with 7 bases lining up with TRBD1. The germline gives CDR1 LNHDA, CDR2 SQIVND (reference sequence). V gave up 6 bases and J gave up 3 bases; unmatched junction bases: 5. The CDR3 is 13 amino acids. CDR3 nucleotides: TGTGCCAGTAGCCGGGACAGCTACTACGAGCAGTACTTC. Protein product: CASSRDSYYEQYF.

The chain links TRBV7-2 to TRBJ2-2; TRBD1 might be the D (5 bases). This CDR3 comprises 14 residues. The V and J ends lost 5 bases and 5 bases respectively, with 12 bases between them. Germline CDR1 SGHTA, CDR2 FQGNSA. CDR3 region: CASSLQTVTGELFF. DNA for the CDR3: TGTGCCAGCAGCCTCCAGACAGTTACCGGGGAGCTGTTTTTT.

This sequence joins TRBV5-6 and TRBJ2-7; D gene uncertain. Deletions cut 0 bases from V and 3 bases from J, with 10 bases between. The germline gives CDR1 SGHDT, CDR2 YYEEEE. The CDR3 runs to 14 residues. Here the CDR3 reads CASSLGGRNYEQYF. CDR3 DNA sequence: TGTGCCAGCAGCTTGGGGGGAAGAAACTACGAGCAGTACTTC.

Many counts were recorded for this clone. This chain uses TRBV7-2 with TRBJ2-1, with 9 positions matching TRBD2. In germline, CDR1 is SGHTA, CDR2 FQGNSA. The CDR3 is made up of 15 amino acids. V lost 1 base and J lost 7; bases outside the gene matches: 5. The DNA for the CDR3 is TGTGCCAGCAGCTTAGATAGCGGGAGTCGGAATGAGCAGTTCTTC. It yields the protein CASSLDSGSRNEQFF.

The chain couples TRBV7-8 to TRBJ2-7, with 7 bases fitting TRBD1. Germline V gene data show CDR1 as SGHVS and CDR2 as FQNEAQ. This CDR3 has 16 amino acids. Trimming at V came to 3 bases and at J to 0 bases, leaving 8 bases not matched to a gene. The chain's CDR3 is CASSLGQLLTSYEQYF. CDR3 coding DNA: TGTGCCAGCAGCTTGGGACAGCTTCTTACCTCCTACGAGCAGTACTTC.

The genes are TRBV11-3 and TRBJ2-7; a weak D match, TRBD1 (6 bases). V was shortened by 6 bases and J by 7 bases, with 19 bases between the two germline ends. The CDR3 extends over 14 amino acids. Germline V CDR1 and CDR2: SGHNT, YENEEA. The CDR3 DNA is TGTGCCAGCAGTACTCGGGACACTACAGGGGAGCAGTACTTC. Protein: CASSTRDTTGEQYF.

The rearrangement joins TRBV2 to TRBJ2-1; no clear D. Germline V gives CDR1 SNHLY, CDR2 FYNNEI. V was pared by 8 bases and J by 6 bases, with 8 bases between. The CDR3 has 11 amino acids. The CDR3 DNA sequence: TGTGCCAGCTCAAGGGCCAATGAGCAGTTCTTC. It codes for CASSRANEQFF.

This clone was counted ten times or more. The CDR3 DNA follows: TGTGCCAGCAGCCGCCAGACTAGCGGGAGTCTGCATGAGCAGTTCTTC. As protein: CASSRQTSGSLHEQFF. The genes are TRBV4-2 and TRBJ2-1, with 12 positions matching TRBD2. Germline CDR1 reads LGHNA; CDR2 reads YNFKEQ. The length of the CDR3 is 16 residues. The V gene end was trimmed by 4 bases and the J gene end by 8 bases; junction bases not matched to a gene: 9.

The genes are TRBV7-2 and TRBJ1-5; maybe TRBD1 (6 bases). CDR1 is SGHTA, CDR2 FQGNSA, per germline. The CDR3 runs to 15 residues. The V end was cut by 1 base, the J end by 3 bases, with 10 bases between. DNA for the CDR3: TGTGCCAGCAGCTTAGTGGCAGGGGACAATCAGCCCCAGCATTTT. It is translated as CASSLVAGDNQPQHF.